The entry below gives a single T cell receptor (beta chain) sequence along with its context. Germline V gives CDR1 SNHLY, CDR2 FYNNEI. V shed 5 bases and J shed 1 base, with 6 bases lying between them. The CDR3 contains 12 residues. These data belong to a study of blood T cell repertoires in COVID-19. Sequencing used immunoSEQ multiplex PCR; TCRdb keeps in-frame clones, though not all of them. The sample lists over 150,000 clones; approximately 79% were seen once. Sequencing was done on a sample of peripheral blood. The chain couples TRBV2 to TRBJ2-7, with D perhaps matching TRBD1 (5 bases). The TCR originated in a woman in her 70s with acute or convalescent COVID-19. CDR3 in amino acids: CASSRQSYEQYF. DNA of the CDR3: TGTGCCAGCAGTCGACAGTCCTACGAGCAGTACTTC.